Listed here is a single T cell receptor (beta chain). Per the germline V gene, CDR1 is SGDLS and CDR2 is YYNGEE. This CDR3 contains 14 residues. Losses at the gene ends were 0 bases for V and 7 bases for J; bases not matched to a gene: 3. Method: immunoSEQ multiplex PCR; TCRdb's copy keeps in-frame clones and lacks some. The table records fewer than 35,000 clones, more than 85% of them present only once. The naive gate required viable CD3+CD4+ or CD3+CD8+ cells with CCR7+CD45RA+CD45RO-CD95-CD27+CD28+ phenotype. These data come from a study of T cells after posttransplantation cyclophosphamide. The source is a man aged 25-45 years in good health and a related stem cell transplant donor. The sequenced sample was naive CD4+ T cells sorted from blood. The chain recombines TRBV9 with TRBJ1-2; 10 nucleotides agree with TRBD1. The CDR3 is CASSVVGDRGGYTF. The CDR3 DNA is TGTGCCAGCAGCGTAGTGGGGGACAGGGGTGGCTACACCTTC.